The clone carrying this T cell receptor beta chain appeared a few times. This sample's time point: blood at routine non-recurrence follow-up after resection. Sequencing was performed on whole RNA extracted from tumor and nontumor lung tissue, or from frozen PBMC, and the material was left unsorted. These data originate in a study of spatial heterogeneity in lung cancer. Overall study context: Donors were approximately 70 untreated early-stage non-small cell lung cancer patients. Sequencing covered available follow-up PBMC samples collected a median of roughly 2 years after resection. There were consistently more beta-chain sequences detected than alpha-chain sequences.

TCRdb itself ran the 5' RACE reads through MiXCR, one entry per CDR3 protein. The sample lists 110,000 or so distinct CDR3 sequences; 11% were seen once. V shed 5 bases, J shed 6 bases, and the junction held 6 bases outside the gene matches. Germline V gene lookup returns CDR1 KGHDR and CDR2 SFDVKD. CDR3 length equals 15 residues. The chain couples TRBV24-1 to TRBJ2-1, with 10 bases aligning to TRBD1. The specimen was PBMCs, collected at follow-up. The TCR sequence derives from a female donor with early-stage non-small cell lung cancer. The CDR3 coding sequence is TGTGCCACCAGTGCAACCGGGACAGGGGTCAATGAGCAGTTCTTC. It codes for CATSATGTGVNEQFF.